This is a list of T cell receptor beta chains from one sample in a study of cytomegalovirus exposure and HLA in healthy donors. Profiled with immunoSEQ multiplex PCR; TCRdb holds only in-frame clones, not every one. Of around 60,000 clones in the sample, around 92% are singletons; the top ten hold 1% to 1.5%. Sequencing was done on a sample of PBMCs. Receptor source: a woman aged 18-29 years in good health and CMV-seronegative. The CDR3 runs from the conserved cysteine through the conserved F or W. Each record gives: CDR3 DNA, CDR3 protein, D gene, J gene, clone size, V gene. A D gene is named only where the DNA matches it firmly. Clone size is shown for a subset of rows, as once, few, many or a class of expanded clone.

TGTGCCAGCAGTGGGGGGTCGGGACAGGCGGATACGCAGTATTTT	CASSGGSGQADTQYF	TRBD1	TRBJ2-3	NA	TRBV6-4
TGCGCCAGCAGCCAAGCCCCACAGATTGAAGCTTTCTTT	CASSQAPQIEAFF	NA	TRBJ1-1	NA	TRBV4-1
TGCGCCAGCAGCTACTTACCGAGCTCCTACAATGAGCAGTTCTTC	CASSYLPSSYNEQFF	NA	TRBJ2-1	few	TRBV5-1
TGTGCCAGTGGTGATGCGGGACAGCCCCAGCATTTT	CASGDAGQPQHF	NA	TRBJ1-5	NA	TRBV19
TGCAGCCGAGGGAGGACCGCGGAAGCTTTCTTT	CSRGRTAEAFF	NA	TRBJ1-1	once	TRBV20-1
TGCGCCAGCAGCGACCTACTAGCGGGGAGCCGTAATGAGCAGTTCTTC	CASSDLLAGSRNEQFF	TRBD2	TRBJ2-1	NA	TRBV5-1
TGTGCCAGCAGCTTAGTTGGGAGGGGCAATCAGCCCCAGCATTTT	CASSLVGRGNQPQHF	NA	TRBJ1-5	NA	TRBV11-2
TGCGCCAGCAGCCAAGGCGGACAGGTGGGGGCAGATACGCAGTATTTT	CASSQGGQVGADTQYF	TRBD1	TRBJ2-3	NA	TRBV4-1
TGTGCCAGCCACCCTCAAGCGGCGAGTTATGGCTACACCTTC	CASHPQAASYGYTF	NA	TRBJ1-2	NA	TRBV28
TGTGCCAGCAGTGGGAGGGGAGGGGCTCAGAGGTCCCTCCACTTT	CASSGRGGAQRSLHF	NA	TRBJ1-6	NA	TRBV28
TGTGCCAGCAGCCATGGGGGGAGGAATAGCAATCAGCCCCAGCATTTT	CASSHGGRNSNQPQHF	NA	TRBJ1-5	NA	TRBV7-8
TGTGCCAGCAGCTTAGATCGAGCGGGAGAGGGGGAAGATACGCAGTATTTT	CASSLDRAGEGEDTQYF	TRBD2	TRBJ2-3	NA	TRBV11-3
TGTGCCAGCAGTTTATTGGGCAGGGGGGAGACTGAAGCTTTCTTT	CASSLLGRGETEAFF	TRBD1	TRBJ1-1	NA	TRBV27
TGCGCCAGCAGCTTCGCAGGGCAAGACATTCAGTACTTC	CASSFAGQDIQYF	NA	TRBJ2-4	NA	TRBV5-1
TGTGCCAGCAGGGCGGGGGGAACTGAAGCTTTCTTT	CASRAGGTEAFF	NA	TRBJ1-1	NA	TRBV6-6
TGTGCCATCAGTGATAAGCAGGGGAACACTGAAGCTTTCTTT	CAISDKQGNTEAFF	NA	TRBJ1-1	NA	TRBV10-3
TGTGCCAGCAGCCTGGGGGGGCGGTGGAGCGAGCAGTACTTC	CASSLGGRWSEQYF	NA	TRBJ2-7	NA	TRBV28
TGTGCCAGCAGTATCGCGAGAAACAACTATGGCTACACCTTC	CASSIARNNYGYTF	NA	TRBJ1-2	NA	TRBV27
TGTGCCAGCAGTCCCGGTCTAGCGGGATGGGAGACCCAGTACTTC	CASSPGLAGWETQYF	TRBD2	TRBJ2-5	NA	TRBV27
TGTGCCAGCAAACTAGCTTCCAATGAGCAGTTCTTC	CASKLASNEQFF	NA	TRBJ2-1	NA	TRBV6-1
TGTGCCAGCAGTTCCTCTCGGGACAGGGGGCGTCTAAACACTGAAGCTTTCTTT	CASSSSRDRGRLNTEAFF	TRBD1	TRBJ1-1	NA	TRBV28
TGTGCCAGCGCCTCTGGCGGGGGGGCCGCAGATACGCAGTATTTT	CASASGGGAADTQYF	TRBD2	TRBJ2-3	NA	TRBV6-4
TGCGCCAGCAGTCGGACTAGCGGGAGCCACAATGAGCAGTTCTTC	CASSRTSGSHNEQFF	TRBD2	TRBJ2-1	NA	TRBV10-1
TGTGCCAGTAGTCCGGCGGGTAACAATGAGCAGTTCTTC	CASSPAGNNEQFF	NA	TRBJ2-1	NA	TRBV19
TGTGCCAGCAGCTTATTCCGGGTAACCGGGGAGCTGTTTTTT	CASSLFRVTGELFF	NA	TRBJ2-2	NA	TRBV11-2
TGTGCCACCTTCAGCGGGAAAGAGCAAGGAGATACGCAGTATTTT	CATFSGKEQGDTQYF	TRBD2	TRBJ2-3	once	TRBV28
TGCGCCAGCAGCTCGACAGGGGGATTCCCTGAAGCTTTCTTT	CASSSTGGFPEAFF	TRBD1	TRBJ1-1	NA	TRBV5-1
TGTGCCAGCAGCTTAGTTGCTAGCGGAGTCACCGGGGAGCTGTTTTTT	CASSLVASGVTGELFF	TRBD2	TRBJ2-2	NA	TRBV7-2
TGTGCCAGCAGCTCGGGGGGCGGCAATCCGGAGACCCAGTACTTC	CASSSGGGNPETQYF	NA	TRBJ2-5	NA	TRBV28
TGTGCCAGCAGTTTTCCCCTAGCGGGAGAGTTTGTAGATGAGCAGTTCTTC	CASSFPLAGEFVDEQFF	TRBD2	TRBJ2-1	NA	TRBV28
TGTGCCAGTAGTATAGCTGGAAGGGAGGTCTATGGCTACACCTTC	CASSIAGREVYGYTF	NA	TRBJ1-2	NA	TRBV19
TGTGCCAGCACTCAAATATTGAGCACTGAAGCTTTCTTT	CASTQILSTEAFF	NA	TRBJ1-1	NA	TRBV2
TGTGCCAGCAGTCCCACCTCGGTAGCCAAAAACATTCAGTACTTC	CASSPTSVAKNIQYF	NA	TRBJ2-4	NA	TRBV27
TGCAGCGTTGAATTCTTGGGCGAAGCTTTCTTT	CSVEFLGEAFF	NA	TRBJ1-1	NA	TRBV29-1
TGTGCCAGCATGGGACAGGGGGCTGGACCCCAGCATTTT	CASMGQGAGPQHF	TRBD1	TRBJ1-5	few	TRBV2